This TCR beta chain was recovered during a study of T cells after yellow fever vaccination (dated by TCRdb to about 2019). For the study in its entirety: The SMART-Seq v4 Ultra Low Input RNA kit was used to prepare libraries from fractions with low cell numbers. Two healthy male donors, one aged 18 to 30 and one aged 30 to 39 years, were included in the cohort. Blood was drawn at multiple timepoints before and after primary and secondary immunization, with bulk PBMC replicates and cell subsets isolated. Bulk TCR alpha and beta repertoires were sequenced longitudinally to track T-cell clones before and after primary and booster YFV17D yellow fever vaccination. Points the paper makes about the study in general: A small fraction of clonotypes showed up in both the CD4 and CD8 compartments, probably as a result of convergent recombination. The study included only two donors, which limits how far the findings can be generalized. Computational filtering was needed because FACS-sorted repertoires could contain abundant contaminating clonotypes from the bulk population. The secondary T-cell response was weaker than the primary response but faster, peaking on day 5 instead of day 15. After the booster, most clones that had expanded after primary vaccination were detected again (nearly 98% of CD4 and under 90% of CD8), suggesting broad maintenance of memory.

Sequencing instrument: Illumina NovaSeq 6000. TCR cDNA was made using 5'RACE template switching, a step that added a universal primer site and unique molecular identifiers. cDNA synthesis was primed from both the TCR alpha and TCR beta constant segments. Library amplification used two PCR steps, and the second PCR step added sample barcodes and sequencing adapters. Sequencing of libraries was done on Illumina HiSeq 2500 (2x100 bp) or NovaSeq (2x150 bp). Per the original workflow: Reads were demultiplexed and collapsed into UMI consensus sequences with MIGEC, and V(D)J alignment was performed with MiXCR. Using edgeR on replicate PBMC samples, clonotypes were called vaccine-responding if FDR was below 0.01 and the log2 fold change was above 5 up to day 15. CD4 or CD8 identity was assigned to each bulk clonotype according to whether the clonotype was present at higher abundance in the sequenced CD4 repertoire or the sequenced CD8 repertoire. TCRdb ran its own pipeline on the public reads, namely fastp trimming at Q25 and MiXCR clone calling, and kept in-frame beta chains. CDR3 protein duplicates are merged, each entry listing the most common genes and DNA. The authors' filters were not applied to this entry. The sample has nearly 300,000 distinct CDR3 sequences on record, 7.5% to 9.5% of them singletons. Of the sample, 3% to 3.5% falls within the top ten clones.

This clonotype occurred a few times. Which antigen it targets is not known. The input lacks base qualities; no much larger clone sits a single base away. V gives up 0 bases and J gives up 2 bases, and the segment between their germline ends measures 7 bases. CDR1 and CDR2 (SNHLY, FYNNEI) derive from the germline V gene. From its cysteine to its phenylalanine, the CDR3 spans 14 amino acids. Left in the record is the CDR3 DNA by itself, 42 bases read in frame from the first base. In light of the paper, this sample's treatment or condition label describes: live attenuated yellow fever vaccine strain. A standard Ficoll-Paque protocol was used to isolate PBMCs from peripheral blood. CD4 and CD8 T-cell fractions were isolated with Dynabeads CD4 and CD8 positive selection kits. TriZol was used to extract RNA from bulk PBMCs, from CD4 and CD8 fractions, and from dextramer-positive and dextramer-negative fractions.

The TCR comes from a man aged 18-30 years who received the YFV17D yellow fever vaccine. The receptor chain draws on TRBV2 and TRBJ2-5; TRBD1 could be the D gene, as 5 bases match. The sequencing here drew on CD4+ T cells sorted from PBMCs, taken 5 days after the yellow fever booster vaccination. At the DNA level, the sequence is TGTGCCAGCAGTGAAGCGACAGATCAAGAGACCCAGTACTTC. Translated, it reads CASSEATDQETQYF.